A selection of T cell receptor beta chains follows, all from one sample in a study of cytomegalovirus exposure and HLA in healthy donors. TCRdb keeps only in-frame clones here, not all; method: immunoSEQ multiplex PCR. The sample lists some 150,000 clones, 70% to 85% occurring once. Sequencing was done on a sample of PBMCs. The receptors shown here come from a man aged 40-50 years in good health and CMV-seronegative. Each CDR3 is given with its conserved first and last residue. Each record gives: V gene, J gene, D gene, clone size, CDR3 protein, CDR3 DNA. D genes are given only for firm matches. For some rows the clone size is stated as once, few or many, or as a class when expanded; others skip it.

v_gene: TRBV13
j_gene: TRBJ2-6
d_gene: TRBD2
abundance: few
CDR3aa: CASSPGTSRSGANVLTF
CDR3nt: TGTGCCAGCAGCCCCGGGACTAGTCGCTCTGGGGCCAACGTCCTGACTTTC

v_gene: TRBV27
j_gene: TRBJ2-5
d_gene: .
abundance: .
CDR3aa: CASSLNGPGETQYF
CDR3nt: TGTGCCAGCAGTTTAAATGGGCCAGGAGAGACCCAGTACTTC

v_gene: TRBV5-1
j_gene: TRBJ2-2
d_gene: TRBD1
abundance: .
CDR3aa: CASSLGGGNTGELFF
CDR3nt: TGCGCCAGCAGCTTGGGAGGGGGCAACACCGGGGAGCTGTTTTTT

v_gene: TRBV28
j_gene: TRBJ1-2
d_gene: TRBD1
abundance: .
CDR3aa: CASSLGDRVLRYTF
CDR3nt: TGTGCCAGCAGTTTGGGGGACAGGGTCCTTCGCTACACCTTC

v_gene: TRBV11-2
j_gene: TRBJ2-2
d_gene: .
abundance: .
CDR3aa: CASSPTGIYTGELFF
CDR3nt: TGTGCCAGCAGCCCGACGGGGATATACACCGGGGAGCTGTTTTTT

v_gene: TRBV11-3
j_gene: TRBJ2-5
d_gene: .
abundance: .
CDR3aa: CASSSSGETQYF
CDR3nt: TGTGCCAGCAGCTCGTCGGGGGAGACCCAGTACTTC

v_gene: TRBV5-1
j_gene: TRBJ2-5
d_gene: TRBD1
abundance: .
CDR3aa: CASEQTGGGETQYF
CDR3nt: TGCGCCAGCGAACAAACAGGGGGCGGCGAGACCCAGTACTTC

v_gene: TRBV2
j_gene: TRBJ2-7
d_gene: .
abundance: once
CDR3aa: CARSPPGAGYEQYF
CDR3nt: TGTGCCAGGAGCCCACCAGGGGCAGGGTACGAGCAGTACTTC

v_gene: TRBV21-1
j_gene: TRBJ1-1
d_gene: .
abundance: .
CDR3aa: CASSKTQEGAGEAFF
CDR3nt: TGTGCCAGCAGCAAGACTCAAGAGGGGGCGGGTGAAGCTTTCTTT

v_gene: TRBV11-1
j_gene: TRBJ2-2
d_gene: TRBD1
abundance: once
CDR3aa: CASSIGQGTGELFF
CDR3nt: TGTGCCAGCAGCATTGGACAGGGCACCGGGGAGCTGTTTTTT

v_gene: TRBV19
j_gene: TRBJ2-7
d_gene: TRBD2
abundance: once
CDR3aa: CASSIDLGGSLGYEQYF
CDR3nt: TGTGCCAGTAGTATAGATCTAGGCGGGAGTCTGGGCTACGAGCAGTACTTC

v_gene: TRBV6-6
j_gene: TRBJ1-5
d_gene: .
abundance: .
CDR3aa: CASSSGRHLSNQSQHF
CDR3nt: TGTGCCAGCAGCTCAGGCCGGCACCTAAGCAATCAGTCCCAGCATTTT

v_gene: TRBV7-9
j_gene: TRBJ2-3
d_gene: TRBD1
abundance: few
CDR3aa: CASSLARGSTDTQYF
CDR3nt: TGTGCCAGCAGCTTAGCCAGGGGGAGCACAGATACGCAGTATTTT

v_gene: TRBV9
j_gene: TRBJ2-3
d_gene: TRBD2
abundance: .
CDR3aa: CASSVGVAGGLDTQYF
CDR3nt: TGTGCCAGCAGCGTAGGGGTAGCGGGGGGCCTAGATACGCAGTATTTT

v_gene: TRBV6-6
j_gene: TRBJ1-3
d_gene: .
abundance: .
CDR3aa: CASSYYSSGNTIYF
CDR3nt: TGTGCCAGCAGTTACTACAGCTCTGGAAACACCATATATTTT

v_gene: TRBV18
j_gene: TRBJ2-7
d_gene: TRBD1
abundance: .
CDR3aa: CASSSDRGFYEQYF
CDR3nt: TGTGCCAGCTCGTCGGACAGGGGGTTCTACGAGCAGTACTTC

v_gene: TRBV5-4
j_gene: TRBJ2-2
d_gene: .
abundance: once
CDR3aa: CASSPFRVGSSTGELFF
CDR3nt: TGTGCCAGCAGCCCGTTTAGGGTCGGGAGTAGCACCGGGGAGCTGTTTTTT

v_gene: TRBV28
j_gene: TRBJ1-2
d_gene: TRBD1
abundance: .
CDR3aa: CASTTGALTDNYGYTF
CDR3nt: TGTGCCAGCACAACAGGGGCCCTGACAGATAACTATGGCTACACCTTC

v_gene: TRBV28
j_gene: TRBJ2-1
d_gene: TRBD1
abundance: .
CDR3aa: CASSPMFIQGSSYNEQFF
CDR3nt: TGTGCCAGCAGTCCAATGTTTATACAGGGGAGCTCCTACAATGAGCAGTTCTTC

v_gene: TRBV15
j_gene: TRBJ2-7
d_gene: .
abundance: .
CDR3aa: CATSTGYPYSYEQYF
CDR3nt: TGTGCCACCAGTACAGGTTATCCCTACTCCTACGAGCAGTACTTC

v_gene: TRBV10-1
j_gene: TRBJ2-5
d_gene: TRBD2
abundance: .
CDR3aa: CASRGSGYQETQYF
CDR3nt: TGCGCCAGCCGCGGTAGCGGGTACCAAGAGACCCAGTACTTC

v_gene: TRBV29-1
j_gene: TRBJ2-5
d_gene: .
abundance: .
CDR3aa: CSAEGVETQYF
CDR3nt: TGCAGCGCGGAAGGGGTAGAGACCCAGTACTTC

v_gene: TRBV9
j_gene: TRBJ2-5
d_gene: TRBD1
abundance: .
CDR3aa: CASSVALPGQGGQETQYF
CDR3nt: TGTGCCAGCAGCGTAGCCCTCCCGGGACAGGGGGGCCAAGAGACCCAGTACTTC

v_gene: TRBV29-1
j_gene: TRBJ2-5
d_gene: TRBD1
abundance: .
CDR3aa: CSVERQGTETQYF
CDR3nt: TGCAGCGTTGAACGACAGGGGACGGAGACCCAGTACTTC

v_gene: TRBV6-5
j_gene: TRBJ2-7
d_gene: TRBD1
abundance: .
CDR3aa: CASSYSGDRAYEQYF
CDR3nt: TGTGCCAGCAGTTACTCGGGCGACAGGGCCTACGAGCAGTACTTC

v_gene: TRBV11-2
j_gene: TRBJ2-3
d_gene: .
abundance: .
CDR3aa: CASSLTVTDTQYF
CDR3nt: TGTGCCAGCAGCTTAACGGTAACGGATACGCAGTATTTT

v_gene: TRBV7-2
j_gene: TRBJ1-1
d_gene: TRBD1
abundance: .
CDR3aa: CASSFRRQGVSEAFF
CDR3nt: TGTGCCAGCAGCTTCCGGAGACAGGGAGTGTCTGAAGCTTTCTTT

v_gene: TRBV27
j_gene: TRBJ2-7
d_gene: TRBD2
abundance: .
CDR3aa: CASSLARGTSGSGTHF
CDR3nt: TGTGCCAGCAGTTTGGCCAGGGGGACTAGCGGGTCGGGGACGCACTTC

v_gene: TRBV5-6
j_gene: TRBJ2-1
d_gene: .
abundance: .
CDR3aa: CASTKLADLTYNEQFF
CDR3nt: TGTGCCAGCACCAAATTAGCGGACCTTACCTACAATGAGCAGTTCTTC

v_gene: TRBV27
j_gene: TRBJ2-7
d_gene: .
abundance: .
CDR3aa: CASSRVLNYEQYF
CDR3nt: TGTGCCAGCAGCCGGGTCCTGAACTACGAGCAGTACTTC

v_gene: TRBV21-1
j_gene: TRBJ1-1
d_gene: .
abundance: .
CDR3aa: CASPDTEAFF
CDR3nt: TGTGCCAGCCCCGACACTGAAGCTTTCTTT

v_gene: TRBV27
j_gene: TRBJ1-1
d_gene: TRBD1
abundance: .
CDR3aa: CASSSDRGSMNTEAFF
CDR3nt: TGTGCCAGCAGTTCCGACAGGGGGAGCATGAACACTGAAGCTTTCTTT

v_gene: TRBV4-2
j_gene: TRBJ2-7
d_gene: .
abundance: .
CDR3aa: CASSQGSLLERSYEQYF
CDR3nt: TGTGCCAGCAGCCAAGGGAGCCTATTAGAGCGGAGCTACGAGCAGTACTTC

v_gene: TRBV4-3
j_gene: TRBJ2-6
d_gene: .
abundance: once
CDR3aa: CASSQDLGMGANGLTF
CDR3nt: TGCGCCAGCAGCCAAGATTTAGGGATGGGGGCCAACGGCCTGACTTTC

v_gene: TRBV6-1
j_gene: TRBJ2-5
d_gene: .
abundance: once
CDR3aa: CASSDSATAGDQYF
CDR3nt: TGTGCCAGCAGTGATTCGGCCACAGCCGGGGACCAGTACTTC

v_gene: TRBV7-9
j_gene: TRBJ2-1
d_gene: TRBD2
abundance: .
CDR3aa: CASSPLGTSGSYEQFF
CDR3nt: TGTGCCAGCAGCCCCCTAGGGACTAGCGGGAGCTATGAGCAGTTCTTC

v_gene: TRBV10-2
j_gene: TRBJ2-3
d_gene: TRBD2
abundance: .
CDR3aa: CASSVPREGDTQYF
CDR3nt: TGCGCCAGCAGTGTCCCCCGGGAGGGAGATACGCAGTATTTT

v_gene: TRBV7-9
j_gene: TRBJ1-2
d_gene: TRBD1
abundance: .
CDR3aa: CASSLGQGPGGYTF
CDR3nt: TGTGCCAGCAGCCTCGGACAGGGGCCGGGAGGCTACACCTTC

v_gene: TRBV29-1
j_gene: TRBJ1-2
d_gene: .
abundance: .
CDR3aa: CSGASGNYGYTF
CDR3nt: TGCAGCGGAGCTTCGGGGAACTATGGCTACACCTTC

v_gene: TRBV6-7
j_gene: TRBJ1-5
d_gene: TRBD1
abundance: few
CDR3aa: CASDRESNQPQHF
CDR3nt: TGTGCCAGCGACAGGGAGAGCAATCAGCCCCAGCATTTT

v_gene: TRBV15
j_gene: TRBJ2-7
d_gene: TRBD1
abundance: .
CDR3aa: CATSRALGTGPNYEQYF
CDR3nt: TGTGCCACCAGCAGAGCCCTAGGGACAGGGCCAAACTACGAGCAGTACTTC

v_gene: TRBV6-5
j_gene: TRBJ2-7
d_gene: .
abundance: .
CDR3aa: CASSYLGEQYF
CDR3nt: TGTGCCAGCAGTTACCTCGGGGAGCAGTACTTC

v_gene: TRBV18
j_gene: TRBJ1-1
d_gene: .
abundance: .
CDR3aa: CASSPTRQVTNTEAFF
CDR3nt: TGTGCCAGCTCACCCACTAGACAGGTGACGAACACTGAAGCTTTCTTT

v_gene: TRBV27
j_gene: TRBJ2-5
d_gene: .
abundance: .
CDR3aa: CASRRGGKETQYF
CDR3nt: TGTGCCAGCAGAAGGGGGGGGAAGGAGACCCAGTACTTC